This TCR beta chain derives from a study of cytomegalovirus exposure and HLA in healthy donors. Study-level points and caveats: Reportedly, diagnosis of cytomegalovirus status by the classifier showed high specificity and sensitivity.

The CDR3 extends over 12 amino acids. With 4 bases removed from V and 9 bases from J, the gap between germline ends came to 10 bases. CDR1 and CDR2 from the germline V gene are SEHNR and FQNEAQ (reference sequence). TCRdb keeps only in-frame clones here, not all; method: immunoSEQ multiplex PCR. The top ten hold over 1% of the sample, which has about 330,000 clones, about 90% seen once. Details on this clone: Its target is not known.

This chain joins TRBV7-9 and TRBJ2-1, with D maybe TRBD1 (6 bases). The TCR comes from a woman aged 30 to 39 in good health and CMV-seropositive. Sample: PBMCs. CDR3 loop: CASSSIGGEQFF. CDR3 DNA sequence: TGTGCCAGCAGCTCTATAGGGGGTGAGCAGTTCTTC.